The T cell receptor (beta chain) described here comes from a study of neurological immune-mediated disorders. Study-wide findings and caveats: HTLV-1-associated myelopathy showed the most TCR clonal expansion; multiple sclerosis the least, below healthy controls.

The authors made cDNA by 5'RACE with 10-nucleotide random UMIs. One entry per CDR3 protein, called by TCRdb with MiXCR from the 5' RACE reads. The sample carries about 79,000 distinct CDR3 sequences, 13% to 15% recorded once. Serving as healthy controls were blood bank volunteers based in Maryland, USA. Germline-derived CDR1 and CDR2 are SGHTA and FQGNSA. This CDR3 comprises 19 residues. Unmatched junction bases numbered 18, after V lost 1 base and J lost 10 bases. This clonotype has ten or more counts. Antigen specificity is unknown. The rearrangement joins TRBV7-2 to TRBJ1-6; 8 bases fit TRBD1. The clonotype was recovered from a woman between 50 and 59 years old in good health. Material for sequencing was PBMCs. CDR3 nucleotide sequence: TGTGCCAGCAGCTTAGGACCGCCGGGACAGGCGGCTAGGGGGTCACCCCTCCACTTT. As protein: CASSLGPPGQAARGSPLHF.